Presented here are 10 T cell receptor beta chains from one specimen sequenced in a study of T cells in Graves' hyperthyroidism and ophthalmopathy. TCR beta CDR3 regions were amplified from RNA. Researchers ran a first-round RT-PCR on the TCR CDR3 using the HTBI primer set. TCRdb re-called the multiplex PCR reads with MiXCR, one entry per CDR3 protein. The sample records about 560,000 distinct CDR3 sequences, 16% being singletons. What was sequenced was blood. The source of these receptors is a woman younger than 35 with Graves' hyperthyroidism.

This clonotype was seen at least ten times. The V call is TRBV2, the J call TRBJ1-2; 8 positions agree with TRBD1. Looked up from germline, CDR1 is SNHLY and CDR2 is FYNNEI. J lost 1 base, V lost 8 bases, and 6 bases had no gene match. The CDR3 is 14 residues long. CDR3 protein: CASGATGVNYGYTF. The CDR3 region has the DNA TGTGCCAGCGGGGCGACAGGGGTTAACTATGGCTACACCTTC.

The table lists this clonotype with many counts. The chain carries TRBV7-9 and TRBJ1-2; TRBD1 is a possible D gene (5 bases). CDR1 and CDR2 from the germline V gene are SEHNR and FQNEAQ (reference sequence). There are 14 residues in the CDR3. V lost 4 bases and J 4 bases, leaving 13 bases between the germline ends. The CDR3 reads CASSSEGTGYGYTF. In DNA, the CDR3 is TGTGCCAGCAGCTCGGAGGGGACGGGCTATGGCTACACCTTC. The whole variable domain, filled in from reference TRBV7-9 and TRBJ1-2, reads DTGVSQNPRHKITKRGQNVTFRCDPISEHNRLYWYRQTLGQGPEFLTYFQNEAQLEKSRLLSDRFSAERPKGSFSTLEIQRTEQGDSAMYLCASSSEGTGYGYTFGSGTRLTVV.

The rearrangement joins TRBV20-1 to TRBJ1-6; unclear D gene. This CDR3 is 14 amino acids long. Germline values: CDR1 DFQATT, CDR2 SNEGSKA (reference sequence). With 2 bases removed from V and 1 base from J, the gap between germline ends came to 6 bases. CDR3 nucleotide sequence: TGCAGTGCTAGAATTGCGTCCTATAATTCACCCCTCCACTTT. This codes for CSARIASYNSPLHF.

Many counts were recorded for this clonotype. This chain connects TRBV4-3 to TRBJ2-2; 9 nucleotides match TRBD2. The V gene's germline CDR1 is LGHNA and CDR2 YSLEER. There are 14 residues in the CDR3. The J segment lost 8 bases and the V segment lost 4 bases, leaving 5 bases of the junction unmatched. The CDR3, as DNA: TGCGCCAGCAGCCTTAGCGGGGGATCTGGGGAGCTGTTTTTT. Amino acids: CASSLSGGSGELFF.

This clonotype turned up a few times. The chain couples TRBV7-8 to TRBJ1-1; possibly TRBD1 for D (5 bases). This CDR3 is built from 15 residues. From germline, CDR1 is SGHVS and CDR2 FQNEAQ. V was cut by 5 bases and J by 4 bases, with 17 bases left in between. In DNA, the CDR3 is TGTGCCAGCAGCCTAGTCCAGGGTGTGGCCACTGAAGCTTTCTTT. Its translation is CASSLVQGVATEAFF.

The V and J genes are TRBV2 and TRBJ1-3; 7 nucleotides line up with TRBD1. CDR1 and CDR2 (germline): SNHLY, FYNNEI. Trimming removed 6 bases from V and 3 bases from J; junction bases left unmatched: 8. The CDR3 is 15 residues long. CDR3 nucleotides: TGTGCCAGCAGGGCCACAGGGGTTAGTGGAAACACCATATATTTT. It codes for CASRATGVSGNTIYF.

This clonotype was counted many times. The CDR3 bases are TGTGCTAGTGGGCACGCGGACAGGGGAACGGGAGAGACCCAGTACTTC. Translated, it gives CASGHADRGTGETQYF. The rearrangement joins TRBV12-5 to TRBJ2-5; TRBD1 matches at 9 bases. Germline V gives CDR1 LGHNT, CDR2 FRNRAP. The CDR3 spans 16 residues. V lost 6 bases to trimming and J lost 4 bases; unmatched junction nucleotides: 12.

This clonotype was seen a few times. At one end, the junction sequence differs from germline, possibly due to a read error. V and J are TRBV2 and TRBJ2-1; D is undetermined. Germline CDR1 is SNHLY and CDR2 is FYNNEI. The CDR3 sequence is 12 residues long. DNA for the CDR3: TGTGCCAGCAATGAAGTCGACAATGAGCAGTTCTTC. Encoded protein: CASNEVDNEQFF.

This clonotype was picked up many times. The CDR3 is CASSYSLRAGTGGIGTEAFF. The CDR3 region has the DNA TGTGCCAGCAGTTATTCTTTACGAGCCGGGACAGGGGGCATCGGCACTGAAGCTTTCTTT. The V call is TRBV6-2 or TRBV6-3, the J call TRBJ1-1; 12 bases agree with TRBD1. The ends lost 3 bases at V and 4 bases at J; junction bases unmatched: 18. The CDR3 contains 20 residues. CDR1 and CDR2 from the germline V gene are MNHEY and SVGEGT.

The rearrangement uses TRBV6-1 and TRBJ2-1; D is ambiguous. CDR3 size: 14 residues. The germline V and J ends were trimmed by 5 bases and 2 bases, with 10 bases remaining between them. Looked up from germline, CDR1 is MNHNS and CDR2 is SASEGT. CDR3 amino acids: CASSFGTTYNEQFF. CDR3 DNA: TGTGCCAGCAGTTTTGGTACAACCTACAATGAGCAGTTCTTC.